These 25 T cell receptor beta chains share one sample of origin, sequenced in a study of CD8 T cells in Susac syndrome. The authors reverse transcribed roughly 0.5 to 1 ug RNA with random hexamers. TCRdb fed the immunoSEQ multiplex PCR reads into MiXCR, producing one record per CDR3 protein. The sample yields 130,000 to 150,000 distinct CDR3 sequences, roughly 94% seen once. The sample taken for sequencing was CD4+ T cells from PBMCs. The origin of the receptors is a human donor in good health.

The CDR3 protein is CASTQRTVTYGYTF. The CDR3 DNA is TGTGCCAGTACCCAAAGGACAGTAACGTATGGCTACACCTTC. V is TRBV19 and J is TRBJ1-2, with D maybe TRBD1 (6 bases). This CDR3 contains 14 residues. The germline V gene encodes CDR1 LNHDA and CDR2 SQIVND (reference sequence). The V gene lost 7 bases and the J gene lost 5 bases, with 17 bases spanning the gap. Based on the CDR3 plus reference TRBV19 and TRBJ1-2, the full variable domain is DGGITQSPKYLFRKEGQNVTLSCEQNLNHDAMYWYRQDPGQGLRLIYYSQIVNDFQKGDIAEGYSVSREKKESFPLTVTSAQKNPTAFYLCASTQRTVTYGYTFGSGTRLTVV.

The chain joins TRBV19 to TRBJ1-1, with a weak D call TRBD1 (5 bases). V lost 6 bases, J lost 3 bases, and 20 bases lay in between. This CDR3 contains 16 residues. Germline lookup yields CDR1 LNHDA and CDR2 SQIVND (reference sequence). CDR3 sequence (DNA): TGTGCCAGTAGCACCGGGACCCAACCCAAGGACACTGAAGCTTTCTTT. It codes for CASSTGTQPKDTEAFF.

V and J are TRBV28 and TRBJ2-3, with D possibly being TRBD1 (6 bases). The CDR3 consists of 16 residues. V was pared by 5 bases and J by 1 base, with 16 bases between. Germline values: CDR1 MDHEN, CDR2 SYDVKM. The CDR3 bases are TGTGCCAGCAGTCCAACAGGGTTCGTTGGCACAGATACGCAGTATTTT. Amino acid sequence: CASSPTGFVGTDTQYF.

The rearrangement joins TRBV20-1 to TRBJ2-1; perhaps D is TRBD1 or TRBD2 (5 bases each). The CDR3 has 19 amino acids. The V gene lost 0 bases and the J gene lost 9 bases, with 30 bases spanning the gap. Germline V gives CDR1 DFQATT, CDR2 SNEGSKA (reference sequence). The CDR3 reads CSARDGAELVAEAIGEQFF. CDR3 DNA sequence: TGCAGTGCTAGAGATGGGGCAGAACTAGTTGCCGAAGCCATTGGTGAGCAGTTCTTC.

The chain combines TRBV5-1 with TRBJ2-1; 7 bases map to TRBD1. V lost 4 bases to trimming and J lost 5 bases; unmatched junction nucleotides: 6. This CDR3 is built from 14 residues. Germline values: CDR1 SGHRS, CDR2 YFSETQ. CDR3 coding DNA: TGCGCCAGCAGCCAAGGGACAGCTCACAATGAGCAGTTCTTC. Protein product: CASSQGTAHNEQFF.

CDR3 region: CSVQTTGGSGNTIYF. The CDR3 DNA sequence: TGCAGCGTTCAGACTACAGGGGGCTCTGGAAACACCATATATTTT. The chain combines TRBV29-1 with TRBJ1-3, with 8 bases lining up with TRBD1. This CDR3 has 15 amino acids. The germline gives CDR1 SQVTM, CDR2 ANQGSEA. V lost 5 bases and J lost 0; bases outside the gene matches: 6.

A single count supports this clonotype. This chain uses TRBV28 with TRBJ1-5; the D gene is possibly TRBD1 (5 bases). CDR3 length: 14 residues. Germline V CDR1 and CDR2: MDHEN, SYDVKM. V dropped 4 bases and J dropped 0 bases, with 7 bases sitting between them. The CDR3 here is CASSSGYSNQPQHF. The CDR3 region has the DNA TGTGCCAGCAGTTCAGGGTATAGCAATCAGCCCCAGCATTTT.

The chain links TRBV6-6 to TRBJ1-2; D not resolved. Trimming took 11 bases from V and 10 from J, leaving 20 bases between them. CDR1 is MNHNY and CDR2 is SVGAGI in the germline V gene (reference sequence). This CDR3 is built from 12 residues. CDR3 in DNA: TGTGCCCACGCCCTGGCAGGAGGGAACTACACCTTC. This gives the protein CAHALAGGNYTF.

The J gene is TRBJ1-2, the V gene TRBV28, with D perhaps TRBD1 (5 bases). Trimming took 6 bases from V and 7 from J, leaving 18 bases between them. CDR1 and CDR2 from the germline V gene are MDHEN and SYDVKM. The CDR3 consists of 14 residues. The CDR3 is CASSRDQGFSGYTF. The CDR3 DNA is TGTGCCAGCAGCCGGGATCAGGGATTCTCTGGCTACACCTTC.

The J gene is TRBJ2-1, the V gene TRBV20-1; D might be TRBD2 (7 bases). The CDR3 consists of 11 residues. The ends were cut back, 7 bases at V and 8 bases at J, with 12 bases in the middle. Germline CDR1 and CDR2: DFQATT and SNEGSKA (reference sequence). For the CDR3, the DNA is TGCAGTGTAGGGGGAGGGCATGAGCAGTTCTTC. Residues: CSVGGGHEQFF.

The genes are TRBV30 and TRBJ2-3; 9 bases fit TRBD1. Germline assignment: CDR1 GTSNPN and CDR2 SVGIG (reference sequence). The CDR3 length is 15 residues. V was clipped by 2 bases and J by 4 bases; unmatched bases: 7. The CDR3, as DNA: TGTGCCTGGAGTCTGCACAGGGGGCAGGCAGATACGCAGTATTTT. This codes for CAWSLHRGQADTQYF. The variable domain in full, completed from reference TRBV30 and TRBJ2-3, reads SQTIHQWPATLVQPVGSPLSLECTVEGTSNPNLYWYRQAAGRGLQLLFYSVGIGQISSEVPQNLSASRPQDRQFILSSKKLLLSDSGFYLCAWSLHRGQADTQYFGPGTRLTVL.

This clonotype came up once. CDR3 nucleotides: TGTGCCAGCACCCAACGCCAGGGAACTGCCCGCGAGCAGTACTTC. It yields the protein CASTQRQGTAREQYF. This chain links TRBV27 with TRBJ2-7; perhaps TRBD1 as D (5 bases). The V end was cut by 7 bases, the J end by 6 bases, with 22 bases between. This CDR3 has 15 residues. Germline V gene data show CDR1 as MNHEY and CDR2 as SMNVEV (reference sequence).

This clonotype was counted once. J is TRBJ1-5 and V is TRBV20-1; 8 nucleotides agree with TRBD1. This CDR3 comprises 13 residues. CDR1 is DFQATT and CDR2 is SNEGSKA in the germline V gene (reference sequence). J was trimmed by 3 bases and V by 3 bases; bases with no gene match: 1. The CDR3 region is CSARTGANQPQHF. CDR3 bases: TGCAGTGCTAGGACAGGGGCCAATCAGCCCCAGCATTTT.

The V call is TRBV11-1, the J call TRBJ1-3; D not resolved. Germline CDR1 is SGHAT and CDR2 is FQDESV (reference sequence). The length of the CDR3 is 19 residues. The V gene lost 2 bases and the J gene lost 0 bases, with 20 bases spanning the gap. The CDR3 DNA sequence: TGTGCCAGCAGCTTAAGCCCCTCGGGCGCAGGTTCCTCTGGAAACACCATATATTTT. This codes for CASSLSPSGAGSSGNTIYF.

The rearrangement links TRBV2 to TRBJ2-7; D might be TRBD2 (7 bases). The germline V gene has CDR1 SNHLY and CDR2 FYNNEI. Trimming cost V 7 bases and J 5 bases, with 15 bases left between them. CDR3 length: 13 amino acids. The CDR3 DNA is TGTGCCAGCATCCTTGGGGGGGGCAACGAGCAGTACTTC. It encodes CASILGGGNEQYF.

V gene TRBV5-1 combines with J gene TRBJ1-4; 9 positions agree with TRBD1. CDR1 and CDR2 from the germline V gene are SGHRS and YFSETQ. The CDR3 is 15 residues long. V dropped 4 bases and J dropped 13; count of bases not matched to a gene: 14. In DNA form, the CDR3 reads TGCGCCAGCAGCCCTACCGGGACAGGGTGGAAAAGACTGTTTTTT. As protein: CASSPTGTGWKRLFF.

The chain joins TRBV11-2 to TRBJ2-5; either TRBD1 or TRBD2 may fit D (5 bases each). This CDR3 is built from 16 residues. CDR1 SGHAT and CDR2 FQNNGV come from the germline V gene. Trimming took off 2 bases at V and 4 bases at J, with 17 bases between the two ends. The CDR3 DNA reads as TGTGCCAGCAGCTTACCCTGGGTTGGGGGAAGAGAGACCCAGTACTTC. It is translated as CASSLPWVGGRETQYF. Supplemented by reference TRBV11-2 and TRBJ2-5, the full variable domain reads EAGVAQSPRYKIIEKRQSVAFWCNPISGHATLYWYQQILGQGPKLLIQFQNNGVVDDSQLPKDRFSAERLKGVDSTLKIQPAKLEDSAVYLCASSLPWVGGRETQYFGPGTRLLVL.

The chain uses TRBV11-2 and TRBJ2-7; D is undetermined. Germline V gene lookup returns CDR1 SGHAT and CDR2 FQNNGV. The CDR3 totals 14 residues. With 3 bases removed from V and 4 bases from J, the gap between germline ends came to 13 bases. In DNA, the CDR3 is TGTGCCAGCAGCTTCGTGGACCGGCCATACGAGCAGTACTTC. Translated: CASSFVDRPYEQYF.

CDR3 protein: CASSPPGANTQYF. CDR3 DNA: TGTGCCAGCAGCCCCCCGGGAGCGAATACGCAGTATTTT. This chain links TRBV7-9 with TRBJ2-3; D is possibly TRBD2 (6 bases). V was shortened by 5 bases and J by 7 bases, with 13 bases between the two germline ends. This CDR3 has 13 residues. Germline CDR1 and CDR2: SEHNR and FQNEAQ (reference sequence).

V and J are TRBV21-1 and TRBJ2-3; the table calls TRBD1, which could not be checked here. TRBV21-1 is designated a pseudogene. The CDR3 loop spans 14 amino acids. The DNA for the CDR3 is TGTGCCAGCAGCACGGACAGGGGTAGAGATACGCAGTATTTT. It yields the protein CASSTDRGRDTQYF.

This clonotype was counted a single time. The genes are TRBV12-3 or TRBV12-4 and TRBJ2-7; TRBD1 agrees at 8 bases. CDR3 length: 15 residues. V lost 4 bases and J lost 1; bases outside the gene matches: 6. CDR3 protein: CASSYQGARSYEQYF. The CDR3 bases are TGTGCCAGCAGTTACCAGGGGGCTAGGTCCTACGAGCAGTACTTC.

Notes on this clonotype: The junction shows a germline mismatch at one end, possibly a read error. The V gene is TRBV7-7, the J gene TRBJ2-2, with 14 bases fitting TRBD2. This CDR3 region has 16 residues. Germline assignment: CDR1 SSHAT and CDR2 FNYEAQ (reference sequence). This CDR3 is CASSKGLAGDTGELFF. CDR3 sequence (DNA): TGTGCTAGCAGCAAGGGACTAGCGGGGGACACCGGGGAGCTGTTTTTT. The full variable domain, in which reference TRBV7-7 and TRBJ2-2 provide the parts outside the CDR3, is GAGVSQSPRYKVTKRGQDVTLRCDPISSHATLYWYQQALGQGPEFLTYFNYEAQPDKSGLPSDRFSAERPEGSISTLTIQRTEQRDSAMYRCASSKGLAGDTGELFFGEGSRLTVL.

The chain has TRBV12-3 or TRBV12-4 and TRBJ2-7; D not certain. The V and J ends lost 1 base and 3 bases respectively, with 7 bases between them. The CDR3 is 13 residues long. CDR3 amino acids: CASSLGFLYEQYF. The DNA of the CDR3 is TGTGCCAGCAGTTTAGGCTTCCTCTACGAGCAGTACTTC.

The chain uses TRBV6-2 or TRBV6-3 and TRBJ2-3, with D possibly matching TRBD2 (6 bases). The CDR3 length is 16 residues. The germline V gene encodes CDR1 MNHEY and CDR2 SVGEGT. The V end was cut by 5 bases, the J end by 7 bases, with 22 bases between. The CDR3 sequence: CASSRPGSGGVYTQYF. CDR3 nucleotides: TGTGCCAGCAGTCGCCCAGGTAGCGGTGGTGTCTATACGCAGTATTTT.

CDR3 residues: CATSRGVRGELFF. CDR3 sequence (DNA): TGTGCCACCTCGCGTGGGGTTCGCGGGGAGCTGTTTTTT. The chain joins TRBV24-1 to TRBJ2-2; unclear D gene. Germline loops: CDR1 KGHDR, CDR2 SFDVKD. The length of the CDR3 is 13 residues. Trimming shortened V by 9 bases and J by 7 bases, and 14 bases separated the two germline ends.